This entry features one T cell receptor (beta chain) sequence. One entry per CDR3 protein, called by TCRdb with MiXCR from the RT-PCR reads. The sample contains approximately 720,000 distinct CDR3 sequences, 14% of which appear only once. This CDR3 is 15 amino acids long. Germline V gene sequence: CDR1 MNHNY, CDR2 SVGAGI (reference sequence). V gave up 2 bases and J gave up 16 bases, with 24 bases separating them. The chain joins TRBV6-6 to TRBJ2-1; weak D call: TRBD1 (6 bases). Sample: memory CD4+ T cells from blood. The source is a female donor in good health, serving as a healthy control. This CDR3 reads CASSYQSFGGHPQFF. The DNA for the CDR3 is TGTGCCAGCAGTTACCAATCTTTTGGGGGCCACCCTCAATTCTTC.